This is a list of T cell receptor beta chains from one sample in a study of prognosis after radiotherapy for stage I lung cancer. MiXCR was run by TCRdb on the multiplex PCR reads, yielding one entry per CDR3 protein. The sample holds 20,000 to 25,000 distinct CDR3 sequences, 40% seen once. Sequencing used PBMCs, obtained before or after stereotactic body radiation therapy (not recorded which). These receptor sequences come from a donor over 45 with non-small cell lung cancer. Each CDR3 is given with its conserved first and last residue.

V: TRBV20-1; J: TRBJ2-3; CDR3: CSARDPGGPGDKQYF
V: TRBV10-3; J: TRBJ2-5; CDR3: CAISASGGQETQYF
V: TRBV6-1; J: TRBJ1-1; CDR3: CASSNNGRGDTEAFF
V: TRBV30; J: TRBJ2-2; CDR3: CAWGMRDNTGELFF
V: TRBV7-9; J: TRBJ2-6; CDR3: CASSEKGGANVLTF
V: TRBV28; J: TRBJ1-2; CDR3: CASSLSSNYGYTF
V: TRBV28; J: TRBJ2-4; CDR3: CASSLGEMRGQNIQYF
V: TRBV6-5; J: TRBJ1-2; CDR3: CASSYLVAGGGGYTF
V: TRBV27; J: TRBJ2-6; CDR3: CASSPGANVLTF
V: TRBV2; J: TRBJ2-3; CDR3: CASSPEQGTLTDTQYF
V: TRBV28; J: TRBJ2-2; CDR3: CASSSGYGTSGTGELFF
V: TRBV12-3/TRBV12-4; J: TRBJ1-1; CDR3: CASSKLEGTEAFF
V: TRBV18; J: TRBJ2-7; CDR3: CASSPARTGYEQYF
V: TRBV6-1; J: TRBJ2-7; CDR3: CASSGGAGTSYQQYF
V: TRBV10-3; J: TRBJ2-7; CDR3: CAISETLVPSEQYF
V: TRBV18; J: TRBJ1-1; CDR3: CASSPHRGEDTEAFF
V: TRBV7-9; J: TRBJ2-7; CDR3: CASSPESRTSGSSNSYEQYF
V: TRBV9; J: TRBJ2-3; CDR3: CASSAVPGLELSGTQYF
V: TRBV12-3/TRBV12-4; J: TRBJ1-6; CDR3: CASRHIRPPNNSPLHF
V: TRBV19; J: TRBJ2-3; CDR3: CASSINPRADTQYF
V: TRBV19; J: TRBJ1-4; CDR3: CASSIVGGGAGEKLFF
V: TRBV9; J: TRBJ2-7; CDR3: CDSNAGTGAHEQYF
V: TRBV20-1; J: TRBJ2-7; CDR3: CSARGGGYEQYF
V: TRBV20-1; J: TRBJ2-1; CDR3: CSAREAGQDYNEQFF
V: TRBV7-9; J: TRBJ2-7; CDR3: CASSLVSGGEQYF
V: TRBV5-1; J: TRBJ2-2; CDR3: CASSDSTSGGAAGELFF
V: TRBV5-1; J: TRBJ1-6; CDR3: CASSLTAINSPLHF
V: TRBV7-9; J: TRBJ2-5; CDR3: CASSTGTSAQETQYF
V: TRBV11-2; J: TRBJ2-6; CDR3: CASSDLGFGANVLTF
V: TRBV18; J: TRBJ1-6; CDR3: CASSPVSRGRGYNSPLHF
V: TRBV18; J: TRBJ2-1; CDR3: CASSPSPELYNEQFF
V: TRBV20-1; J: TRBJ2-1; CDR3: CSARGTSGNSYNEQFF
V: TRBV20-1; J: TRBJ2-1; CDR3: CSAPGQPRNEQFF
V: TRBV2; J: TRBJ1-3; CDR3: CASTSRGSTSGNTIYF
V: TRBV7-3; J: TRBJ2-3; CDR3: CASSEDRGAQYF
V: TRBV6-1; J: TRBJ1-1; CDR3: CATETHRSGTEAFF
V: TRBV7-9; J: TRBJ2-1; CDR3: CASSPAGVGNEQFF
V: TRBV3-1; J: TRBJ1-3; CDR3: CASSHTGGGNTIYF
V: TRBV20-1; J: TRBJ1-1; CDR3: CSARLRGGTEAFF
V: TRBV6-2/TRBV6-3; J: TRBJ2-1; CDR3: CASSSPGLAVGNEQFF
V: TRBV12-3/TRBV12-4; J: TRBJ2-1; CDR3: CASSLGTSGYNEQFF
V: TRBV2; J: TRBJ2-4; CDR3: CASSDISGGSNIQYF
V: TRBV11-2; J: TRBJ2-7; CDR3: CASICDSSYEQYF
V: TRBV6-5; J: TRBJ2-7; CDR3: CVSSYSGGVTGEQYF
V: TRBV2; J: TRBJ2-2; CDR3: CASIEGVSGELFF
V: TRBV12-3/TRBV12-4; J: TRBJ2-1; CDR3: CAILEVGTKSSPFF
V: TRBV9; J: TRBJ2-3; CDR3: CASVRSGSLTDTQYF
V: TRBV6-5; J: TRBJ2-5; CDR3: CASSSGGIIETQYF
V: TRBV19; J: TRBJ2-2; CDR3: CASHPPGLKNTGELFF
V: TRBV4-1; J: TRBJ1-4; CDR3: CASSQDLGQPKRSEKLFF
V: TRBV5-1; J: TRBJ2-1; CDR3: CASSLVQYNEQFF
V: TRBV27; J: TRBJ1-2; CDR3: CASSLSGERDRGHTF
V: TRBV28; J: TRBJ1-5; CDR3: CAISPRAGGFQPQHF
V: TRBV27; J: TRBJ2-2; CDR3: CASSYRGTGELFF
V: TRBV20-1; J: TRBJ2-3; CDR3: CSAPPPHPRLAGGGPDTQYF
V: TRBV12-3/TRBV12-4; J: TRBJ2-1; CDR3: CASSLDTVMNEQFF
V: TRBV5-8; J: TRBJ2-5; CDR3: CSSSLAGGGGTQYF
V: TRBV10-3; J: TRBJ2-3; CDR3: CAIMTDQGDTQYF
V: TRBV7-9; J: TRBJ1-5; CDR3: CASSYSNQPQHF
V: TRBV6-8; J: TRBJ1-1; CDR3: CASKYPRGNTEAFF